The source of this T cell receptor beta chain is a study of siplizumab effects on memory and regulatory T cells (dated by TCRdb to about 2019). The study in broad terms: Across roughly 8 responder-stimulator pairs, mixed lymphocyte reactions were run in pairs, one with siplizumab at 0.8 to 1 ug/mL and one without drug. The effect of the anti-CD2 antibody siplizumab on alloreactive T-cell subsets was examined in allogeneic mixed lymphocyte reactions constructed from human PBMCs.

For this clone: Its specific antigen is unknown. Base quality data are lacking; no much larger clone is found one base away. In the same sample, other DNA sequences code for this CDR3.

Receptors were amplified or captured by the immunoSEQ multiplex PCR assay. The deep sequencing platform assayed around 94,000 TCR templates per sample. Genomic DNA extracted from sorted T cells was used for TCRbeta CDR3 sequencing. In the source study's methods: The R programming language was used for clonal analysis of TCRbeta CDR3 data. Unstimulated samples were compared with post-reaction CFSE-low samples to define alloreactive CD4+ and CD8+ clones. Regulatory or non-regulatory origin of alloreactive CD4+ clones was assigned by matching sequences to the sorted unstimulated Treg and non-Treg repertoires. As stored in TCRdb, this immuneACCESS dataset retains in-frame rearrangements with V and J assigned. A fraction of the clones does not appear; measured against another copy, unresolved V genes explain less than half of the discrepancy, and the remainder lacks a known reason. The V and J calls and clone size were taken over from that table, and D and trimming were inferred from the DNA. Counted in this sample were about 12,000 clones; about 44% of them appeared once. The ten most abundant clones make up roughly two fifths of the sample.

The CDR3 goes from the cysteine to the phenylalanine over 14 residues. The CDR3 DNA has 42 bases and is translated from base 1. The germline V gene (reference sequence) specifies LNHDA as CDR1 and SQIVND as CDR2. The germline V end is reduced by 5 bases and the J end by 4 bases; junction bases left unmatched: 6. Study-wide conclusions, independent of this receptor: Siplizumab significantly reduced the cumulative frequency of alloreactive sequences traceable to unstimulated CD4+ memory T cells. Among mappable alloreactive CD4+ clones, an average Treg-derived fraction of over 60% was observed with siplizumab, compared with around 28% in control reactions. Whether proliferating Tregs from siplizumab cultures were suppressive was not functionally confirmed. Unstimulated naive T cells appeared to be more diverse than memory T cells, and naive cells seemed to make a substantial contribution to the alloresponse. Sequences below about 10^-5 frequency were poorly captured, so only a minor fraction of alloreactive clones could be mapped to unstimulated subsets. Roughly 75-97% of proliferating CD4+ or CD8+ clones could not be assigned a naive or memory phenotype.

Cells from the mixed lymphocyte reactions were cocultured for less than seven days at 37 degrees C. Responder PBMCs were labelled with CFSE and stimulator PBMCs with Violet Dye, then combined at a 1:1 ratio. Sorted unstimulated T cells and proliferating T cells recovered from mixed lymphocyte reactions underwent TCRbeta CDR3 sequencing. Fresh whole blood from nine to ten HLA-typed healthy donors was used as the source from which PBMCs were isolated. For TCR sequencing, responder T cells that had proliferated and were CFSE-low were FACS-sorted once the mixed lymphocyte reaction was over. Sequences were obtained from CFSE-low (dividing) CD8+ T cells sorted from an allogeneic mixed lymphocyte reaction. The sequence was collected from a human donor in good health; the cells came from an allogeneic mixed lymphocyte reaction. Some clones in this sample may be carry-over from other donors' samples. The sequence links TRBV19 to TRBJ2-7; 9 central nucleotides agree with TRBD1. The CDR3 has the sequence CASSPGQGGYEQYF. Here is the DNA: TGTGCCAGTAGTCCGGGACAGGGAGGGTACGAGCAGTACTTC.